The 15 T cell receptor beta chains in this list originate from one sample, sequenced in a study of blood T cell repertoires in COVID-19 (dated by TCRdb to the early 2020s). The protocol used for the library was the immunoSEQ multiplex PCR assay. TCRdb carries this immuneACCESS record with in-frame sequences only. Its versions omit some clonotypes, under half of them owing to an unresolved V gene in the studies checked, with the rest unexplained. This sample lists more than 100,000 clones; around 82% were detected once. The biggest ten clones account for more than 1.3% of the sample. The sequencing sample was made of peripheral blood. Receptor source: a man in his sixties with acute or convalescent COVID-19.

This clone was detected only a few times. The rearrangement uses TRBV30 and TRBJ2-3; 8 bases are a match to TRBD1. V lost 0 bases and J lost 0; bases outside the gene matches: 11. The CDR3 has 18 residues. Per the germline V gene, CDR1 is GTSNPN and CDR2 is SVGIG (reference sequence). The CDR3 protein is CAWSVGTGGSYSTDTQYF. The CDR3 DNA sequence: TGTGCCTGGAGTGTCGGGACAGGAGGATCCTATAGCACAGATACGCAGTATTTT.

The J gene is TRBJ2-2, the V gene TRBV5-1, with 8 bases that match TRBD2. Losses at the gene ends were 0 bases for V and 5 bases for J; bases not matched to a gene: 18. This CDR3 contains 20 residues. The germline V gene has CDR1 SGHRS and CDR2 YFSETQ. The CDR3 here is CASSLVRGERGPAATGELFF. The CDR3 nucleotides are TGCGCCAGCAGCTTGGTGCGGGGAGAGCGGGGGCCGGCGGCGACCGGGGAGCTGTTTTTT.

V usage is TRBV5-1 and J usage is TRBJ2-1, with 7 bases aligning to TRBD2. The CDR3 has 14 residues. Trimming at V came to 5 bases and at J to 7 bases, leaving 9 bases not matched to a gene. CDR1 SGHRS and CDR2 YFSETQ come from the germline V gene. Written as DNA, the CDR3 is TGCGCCAGCAGGGGCGGGTTCGGGAGGAATGAGCAGTTCTTC. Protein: CASRGGFGRNEQFF.

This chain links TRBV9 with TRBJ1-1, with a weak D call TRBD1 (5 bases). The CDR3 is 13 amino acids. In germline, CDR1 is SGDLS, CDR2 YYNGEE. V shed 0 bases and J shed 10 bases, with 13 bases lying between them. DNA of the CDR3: TGTGCCAGCAGCGTAGATCCCGCTAGGGGAGCTTTCTTT. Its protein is CASSVDPARGAFF.

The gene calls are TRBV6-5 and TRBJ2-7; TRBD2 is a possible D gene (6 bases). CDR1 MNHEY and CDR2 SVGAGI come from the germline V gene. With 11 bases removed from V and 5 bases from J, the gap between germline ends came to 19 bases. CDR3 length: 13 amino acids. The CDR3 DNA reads TGTGCCGTAGCGGATCGGGGAAACCACGAGCAGTACTTC. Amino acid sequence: CAVADRGNHEQYF.

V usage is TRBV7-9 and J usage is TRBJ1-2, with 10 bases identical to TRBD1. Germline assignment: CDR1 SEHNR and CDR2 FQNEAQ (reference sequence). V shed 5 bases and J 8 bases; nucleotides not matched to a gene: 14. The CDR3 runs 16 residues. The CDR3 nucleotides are TGTGCCAGCAGCCCCCAAGGCGGACAGGGGGTGTACGGCTACACCTTC. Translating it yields CASSPQGGQGVYGYTF. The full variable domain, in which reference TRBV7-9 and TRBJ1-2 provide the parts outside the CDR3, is DTGVSQNPRHKITKRGQNVTFRCDPISEHNRLYWYRQTLGQGPEFLTYFQNEAQLEKSRLLSDRFSAERPKGSFSTLEIQRTEQGDSAMYLCASSPQGGQGVYGYTFGSGTRLTVV.

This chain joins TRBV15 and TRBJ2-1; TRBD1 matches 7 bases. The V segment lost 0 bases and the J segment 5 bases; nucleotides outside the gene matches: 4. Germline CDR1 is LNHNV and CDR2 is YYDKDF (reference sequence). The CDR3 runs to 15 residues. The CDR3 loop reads CATSRDRGQHNEQFF. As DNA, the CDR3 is TGTGCCACCAGCAGAGATCGGGGACAGCACAATGAGCAGTTCTTC.

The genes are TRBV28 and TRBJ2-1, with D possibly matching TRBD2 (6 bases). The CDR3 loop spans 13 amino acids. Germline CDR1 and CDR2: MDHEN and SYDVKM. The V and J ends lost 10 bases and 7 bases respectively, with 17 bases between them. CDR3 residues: CAIREPGRNEQFF. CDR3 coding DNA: TGTGCCATTCGGGAGCCGGGACGTAATGAGCAGTTCTTC.

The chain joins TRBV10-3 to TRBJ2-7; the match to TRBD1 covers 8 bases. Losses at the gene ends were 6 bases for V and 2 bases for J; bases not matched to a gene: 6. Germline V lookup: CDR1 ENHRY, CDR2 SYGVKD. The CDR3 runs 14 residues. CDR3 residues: CAISTRDRPYEQYF. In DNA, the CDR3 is TGTGCCATCAGCACCCGGGACAGGCCCTACGAGCAGTACTTC.

This chain's CDR3 is CATEEGSGSTDTQYF. For the CDR3, the DNA is TGTGCCACGGAAGAAGGATCGGGGAGCACAGATACGCAGTATTTT. J is TRBJ2-3 and V is TRBV10-3; D is possibly TRBD2 (5 bases). The V end lost 10 bases, the J end lost 0 bases, and 17 bases lay between the germline ends. CDR3 length equals 15 residues. Germline V lookup: CDR1 ENHRY, CDR2 SYGVKD.

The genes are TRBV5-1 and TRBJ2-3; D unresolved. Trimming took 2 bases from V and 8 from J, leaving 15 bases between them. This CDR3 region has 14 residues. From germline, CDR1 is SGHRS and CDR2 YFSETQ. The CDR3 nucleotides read TGCGCCAGCAGCTTCAGTGACGCCACGGGTACGCAGTATTTT. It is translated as CASSFSDATGTQYF.

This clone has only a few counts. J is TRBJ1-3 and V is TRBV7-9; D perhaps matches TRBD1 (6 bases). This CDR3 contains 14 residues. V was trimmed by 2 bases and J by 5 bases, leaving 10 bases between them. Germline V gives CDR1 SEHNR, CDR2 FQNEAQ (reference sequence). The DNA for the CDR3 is TGTGCCAGCAGCTTAACACAGGGCCGAAACACCATATATTTT. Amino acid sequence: CASSLTQGRNTIYF. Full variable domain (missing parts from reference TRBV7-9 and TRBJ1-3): DTGVSQNPRHKITKRGQNVTFRCDPISEHNRLYWYRQTLGQGPEFLTYFQNEAQLEKSRLLSDRFSAERPKGSFSTLEIQRTEQGDSAMYLCASSLTQGRNTIYFGEGSWLTVV.

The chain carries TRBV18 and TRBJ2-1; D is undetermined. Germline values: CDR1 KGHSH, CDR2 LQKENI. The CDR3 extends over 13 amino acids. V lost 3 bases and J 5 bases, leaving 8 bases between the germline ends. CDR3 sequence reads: CASSPYQDNEQFF. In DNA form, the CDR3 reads TGTGCCAGCTCACCTTATCAGGACAATGAGCAGTTCTTC.

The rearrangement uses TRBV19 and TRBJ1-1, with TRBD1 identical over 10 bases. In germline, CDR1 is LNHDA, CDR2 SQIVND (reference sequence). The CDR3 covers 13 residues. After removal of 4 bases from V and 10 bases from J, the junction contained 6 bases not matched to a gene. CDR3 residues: CASSTRDRGAAFF. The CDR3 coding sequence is TGTGCCAGTAGTACAAGGGACAGGGGAGCAGCTTTCTTT.

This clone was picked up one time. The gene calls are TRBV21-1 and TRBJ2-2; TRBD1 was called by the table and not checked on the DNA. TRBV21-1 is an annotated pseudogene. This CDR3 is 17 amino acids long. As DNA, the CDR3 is TGTGCCAGCAGCTCTCAACCCGGACAGGGTAACACCGGGGAGCTGTTTTTT. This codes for CASSSQPGQGNTGELFF.